The source of this T cell receptor beta chain is a study of early T cells in non-severe SARS-CoV-2 infection (dated by TCRdb to about 2021). Study-level background: Because TCR sequencing was done on bulk RNA from unsorted whole blood, the alpha and beta chains could not be paired. What the study reported, not specific to this receptor: VDJdb matching was skewed toward anti-spike CD8 responses and likely underestimated virus-specific expansions, missing private and CD4 specificities.

About this clonotype itself: Its antigen specificity is not known. One base away there is no much larger clone; base qualities are not given.

Libraries were made using 5' RACE. The listed sequencing device is NextSeq 500. Unique molecular identifiers were attached to individual cDNA molecules in the TCR library protocol so that sequencing error and PCR bias could be corrected. Both TCR alpha and beta chains were sequenced, and tight co-correlation was observed between alpha and beta sequence abundances in each sample. The published analysis was carried out like this. V gene, J gene and CDR3 annotation of TCR sequences was performed with Decombinator V4. TCRs were defined as expanded if a significant change between any two time points was detected under a Poisson model with p below 0.0001. TCR abundances were normalised to the total number of TCRs sequenced in each sample and reported as counts per million. TRAV1-2 paired with TRAJ12, TRAJ20 or TRAJ33 defined MAIT TCRs, while TRAV10 paired with TRAJ18 defined iNKT TCRs. VDJdb, accessed 1 November 2021, was searched for CMV, EBV and SARS-CoV-2 annotated TCRs, with TCRs annotated for multiple antigens excluded. The raw public reads went through TCRdb reprocessing: fastp at Q25, MiXCR clone calling, in-frame beta chains kept. CDR3 protein duplicates are merged, each entry listing the most common genes and DNA. The V and J calls shown here were made by TCRdb, not taken from the authors' results. A total of fewer than 110,000 distinct CDR3 sequences appear in this sample, around 10% of them only once. The top ten clonotypes cover about 7.6% of the sample.

A case-control design nested within a healthcare worker cohort in London, UK, was used, with weekly nasopharyngeal swab PCR tests and blood sampling performed. Healthcare workers were recruited during the week of the UK lockdown, between 23 and 31 March 2020, and followed weekly for up to about 15 weeks. CDR1 SQVTM and CDR2 ANQGSEA were looked up in the germline V gene. V is pared back by 6 bases and J by 3 bases, with 9 bases lying between the germline termini. Including cysteine and phenylalanine, the CDR3 has 11 amino acids. The entry retains the CDR3 DNA only, 33 bases that are in frame from base 1.

Material for sequencing was whole blood. The clonotype originates from an adult who was a healthcare worker with PCR-confirmed SARS-CoV-2 infection or an uninfected control (not recorded which). The chain links TRBV29-1 with TRBJ2-7; D gene: possibly TRBD2, on 5 matching bases. For the CDR3, the sequence is CSVVRGYEQYF. The DNA is as follows: TGCAGCGTGGTTCGGGGCTACGAGCAGTACTTC.